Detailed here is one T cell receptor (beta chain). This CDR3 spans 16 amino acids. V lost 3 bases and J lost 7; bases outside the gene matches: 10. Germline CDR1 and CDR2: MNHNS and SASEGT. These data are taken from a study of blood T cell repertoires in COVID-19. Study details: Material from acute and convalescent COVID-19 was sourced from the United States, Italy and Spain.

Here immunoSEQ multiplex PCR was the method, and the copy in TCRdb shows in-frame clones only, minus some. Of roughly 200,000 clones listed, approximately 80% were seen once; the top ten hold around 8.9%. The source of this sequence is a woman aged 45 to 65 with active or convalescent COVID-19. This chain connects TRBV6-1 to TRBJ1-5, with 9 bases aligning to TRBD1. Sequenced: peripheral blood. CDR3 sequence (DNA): TGTGCCAGCAGTGAGACCACAGGGGGCGTCGGGCAGCCCCAGCATTTT. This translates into CASSETTGGVGQPQHF.